This T cell receptor beta chain was sequenced in a study of blood T cell repertoires in COVID-19. How the authors handled the data: Counts of nucleated cells, estimated from reference gene primer amplification, were obtained. Generated by immunoSEQ multiplex PCR, the TCRdb table keeps only in-frame clones and is missing some. V and J calls and clone size are as listed in that table; D and trimming were resolved from the DNA. The sample comprises approximately 470,000 clones, 87% of which are singletons, and 0.7% rests with the top ten. Everyone who took part was about 18 to 90 years old, and they came from about 25 US areas. What the recovered Cohort 3 donors had was two negative PCRs, clearance, or symptom resolution. The V gene lost 2 bases and the J gene lost 2 bases, with 9 bases spanning the gap. Germline-derived CDR1 and CDR2 are MDHEN and SYDVKM. This CDR3 contains 14 residues.

The chain joins TRBV28 to TRBJ1-2; tentative D call: TRBD1 (5 bases). This sequence originates from a woman under 30 who had recovered from COVID-19. The sample was PBMCs or T cells enriched from blood (not recorded which). The CDR3 sequence: CASSLPAGNYGYTF. The CDR3 bases are TGTGCCAGCAGTTTACCGGCAGGGAACTATGGCTACACCTTC.